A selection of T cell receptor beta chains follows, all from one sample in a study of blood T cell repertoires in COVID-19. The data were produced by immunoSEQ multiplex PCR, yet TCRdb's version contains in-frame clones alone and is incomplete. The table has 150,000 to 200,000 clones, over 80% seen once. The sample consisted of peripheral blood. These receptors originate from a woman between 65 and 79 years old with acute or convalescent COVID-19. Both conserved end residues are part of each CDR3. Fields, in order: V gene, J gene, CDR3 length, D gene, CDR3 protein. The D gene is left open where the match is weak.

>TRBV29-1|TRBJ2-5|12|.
CSVIRQQETQYF
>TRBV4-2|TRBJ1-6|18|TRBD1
CASSQDRQGSSYNSPLHF
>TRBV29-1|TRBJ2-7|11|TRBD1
CSVGTGPEQYF
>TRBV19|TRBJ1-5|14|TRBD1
CASRDRGIDQPQHF
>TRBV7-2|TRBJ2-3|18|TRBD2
CASSSGGLAGGSADTQYF
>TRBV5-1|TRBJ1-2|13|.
CASSPDSNYGYTF
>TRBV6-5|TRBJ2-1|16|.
CASSSYGSPPYNEQFF
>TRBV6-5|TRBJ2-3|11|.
CASSNRDTQYF
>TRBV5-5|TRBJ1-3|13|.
CASSLPSGNTIYF
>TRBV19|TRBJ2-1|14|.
CASTPTGTYNEQFF
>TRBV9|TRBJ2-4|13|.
CASSATTTNIQYF
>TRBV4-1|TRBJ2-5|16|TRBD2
CASSQDPLAGQETQYF
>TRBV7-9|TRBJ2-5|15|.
CASSPMSQVGETQYF
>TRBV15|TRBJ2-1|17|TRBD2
CATSRDPGSGRRNEQFF
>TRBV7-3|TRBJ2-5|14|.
CASSQLGSGETQYF
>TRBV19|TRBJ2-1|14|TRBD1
CASSTRQGNNEQFF
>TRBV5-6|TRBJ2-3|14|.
CASSPGGSTDTQYF